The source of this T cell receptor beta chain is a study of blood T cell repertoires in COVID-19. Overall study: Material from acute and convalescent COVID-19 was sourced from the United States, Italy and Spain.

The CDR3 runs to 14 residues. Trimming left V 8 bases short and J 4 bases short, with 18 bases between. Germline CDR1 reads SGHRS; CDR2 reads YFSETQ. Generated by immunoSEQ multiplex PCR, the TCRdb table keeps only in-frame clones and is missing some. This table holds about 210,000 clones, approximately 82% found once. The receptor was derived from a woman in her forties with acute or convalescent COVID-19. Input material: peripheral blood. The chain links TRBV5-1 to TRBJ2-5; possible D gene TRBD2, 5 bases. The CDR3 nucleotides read TGCGCCAGTAAAAACCCAACGGCGGGAGAGACCCAGTACTTC. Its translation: CASKNPTAGETQYF.